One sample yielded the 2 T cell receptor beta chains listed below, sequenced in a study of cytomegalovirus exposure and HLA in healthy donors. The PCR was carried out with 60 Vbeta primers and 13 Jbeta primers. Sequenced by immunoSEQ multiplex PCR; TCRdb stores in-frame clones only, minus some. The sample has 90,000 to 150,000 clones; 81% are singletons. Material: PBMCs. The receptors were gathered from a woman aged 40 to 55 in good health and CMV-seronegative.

In nucleotides, the CDR3 is TGTGCCAGCAGCGACTCCCTTAAGAACACTGAAGCTTTCTTT. Translating it yields CASSDSLKNTEAFF. The V call is TRBV11-2, the J call TRBJ1-1; no firm D call. V was pared by 5 bases and J by 1 base, with 11 bases between. The CDR3 is made up of 14 amino acids. The germline gives CDR1 SGHAT, CDR2 FQNNGV.

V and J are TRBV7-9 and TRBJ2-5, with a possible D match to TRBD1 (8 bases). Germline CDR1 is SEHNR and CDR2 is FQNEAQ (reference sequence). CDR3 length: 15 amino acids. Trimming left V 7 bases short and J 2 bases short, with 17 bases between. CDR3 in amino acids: CASTSYRGGQETQYF. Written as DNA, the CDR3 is TGTGCCAGCACATCATACAGGGGGGGTCAAGAGACCCAGTACTTC.